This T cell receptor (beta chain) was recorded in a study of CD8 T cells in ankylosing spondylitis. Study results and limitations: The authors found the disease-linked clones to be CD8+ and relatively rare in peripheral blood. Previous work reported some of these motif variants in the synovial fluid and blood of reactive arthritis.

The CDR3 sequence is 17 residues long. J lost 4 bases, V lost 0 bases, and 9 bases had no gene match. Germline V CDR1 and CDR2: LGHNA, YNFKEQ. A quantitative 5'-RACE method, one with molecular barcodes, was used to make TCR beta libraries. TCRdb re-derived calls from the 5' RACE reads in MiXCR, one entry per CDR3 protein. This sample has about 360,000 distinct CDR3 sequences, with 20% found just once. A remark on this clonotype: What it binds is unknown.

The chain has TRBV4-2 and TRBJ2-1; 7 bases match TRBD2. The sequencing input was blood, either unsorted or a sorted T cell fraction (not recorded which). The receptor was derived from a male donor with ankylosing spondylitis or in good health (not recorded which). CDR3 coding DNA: TGTGCCAGCAGCCAAGAGTTGGGGGGGGGACTTTACAATGAGCAGTTCTTC. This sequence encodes CASSQELGGGLYNEQFF.